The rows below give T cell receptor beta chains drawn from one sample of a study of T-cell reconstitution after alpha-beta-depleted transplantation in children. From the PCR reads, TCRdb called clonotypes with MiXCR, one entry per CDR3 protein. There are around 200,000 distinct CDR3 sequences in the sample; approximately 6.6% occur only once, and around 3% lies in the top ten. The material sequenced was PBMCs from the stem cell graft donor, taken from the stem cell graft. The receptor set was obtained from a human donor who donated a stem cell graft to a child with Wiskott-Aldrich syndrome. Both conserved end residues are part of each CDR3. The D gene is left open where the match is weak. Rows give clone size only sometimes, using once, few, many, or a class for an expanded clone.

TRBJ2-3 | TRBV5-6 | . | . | CAIGPLGAGVEGTDTQYF | TGTGCCATCGGCCCCCTAGGCGCAGGGGTAGAGGGCACAGATACGCAGTATTTT
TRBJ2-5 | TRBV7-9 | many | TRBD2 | CASTVTSGGIVETQYF | TGTGCCAGCACCGTGACTAGCGGGGGGATCGTAGAGACCCAGTACTTC
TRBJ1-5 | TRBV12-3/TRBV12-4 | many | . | CASSLSALSNQPQHF | TGTGCCAGCAGTTTGTCTGCCCTTAGCAATCAGCCCCAGCATTTT
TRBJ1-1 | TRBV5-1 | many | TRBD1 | CASSYRGNTEAFF | TGCGCCAGCAGCTACAGGGGGAACACTGAAGCTTTCTTT
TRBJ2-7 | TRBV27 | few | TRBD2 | CASSLSLAGLNEQYF | TGTGCCAGCAGTTTATCGCTAGCGGGACTCAACGAGCAGTACTTC
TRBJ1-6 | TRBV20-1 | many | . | CSAREGGIGSPLHF | TGCAGTGCTAGAGAAGGAGGGATTGGTTCACCCCTCCACTTT
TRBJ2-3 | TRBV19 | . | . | CASSIDRGLGFTSTDTQYF | TGTGCCAGTAGTATAGATCGGGGCCTTGGATTTACTAGCACAGATACGCAGTATTTT
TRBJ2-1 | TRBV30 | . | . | CAWSASRDEQFF | TGTGCCTGGAGCGCCTCTAGAGATGAGCAGTTCTTC
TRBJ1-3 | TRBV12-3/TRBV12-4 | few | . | CASSPGHVSGNTIYF | TGTGCCAGCAGCCCCGGACACGTCTCTGGAAACACCATATATTTT
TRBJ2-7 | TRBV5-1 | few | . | CASSLEGGGEQYF | TGCGCCAGCAGCTTGGAAGGAGGGGGAGAGCAGTACTTC
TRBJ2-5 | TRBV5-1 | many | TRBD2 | CASSPGLVGWETQYF | TGCGCCAGCAGCCCTGGACTAGTGGGGTGGGAGACCCAGTACTTC
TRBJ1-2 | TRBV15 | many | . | CATSRDTANYGYTF | TGTGCCACCAGCAGAGATACGGCAAACTATGGCTACACCTTC
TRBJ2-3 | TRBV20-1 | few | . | CSAGSGSTDTQYF | TGCAGTGCTGGGAGCGGGAGCACAGATACGCAGTATTTT
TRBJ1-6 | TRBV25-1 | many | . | CASSAVGYNSPLHF | TGTGCCAGCAGTGCTGTGGGGTATAATTCACCCCTCCACTTT
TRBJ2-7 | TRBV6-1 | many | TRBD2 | CASRVGLAGGEQYF | TGTGCCAGCAGAGTGGGACTAGCGGGAGGCGAGCAGTACTTC
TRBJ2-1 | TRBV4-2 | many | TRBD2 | CASSQEGLAGGSSYNEQFF | TGTGCCAGCAGCCAAGAGGGACTAGCGGGGGGCAGCTCCTACAATGAGCAGTTCTTC
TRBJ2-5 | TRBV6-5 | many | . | CASTLGQTQYF | TGTGCCAGCACCTTGGGCCAGACCCAGTACTTC
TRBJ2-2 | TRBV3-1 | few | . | CASSQGRTGELFF | TGTGCCAGCAGCCAGGGACGGACCGGGGAGCTGTTTTTT
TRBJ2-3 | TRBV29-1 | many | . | CSADDPIHRGDTQYF | TGCAGCGCCGATGACCCCATACATAGAGGAGATACGCAGTATTTT
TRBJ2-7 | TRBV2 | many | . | CASKGTADYEQYF | TGTGCCAGCAAGGGGACGGCGGACTACGAGCAGTACTTC
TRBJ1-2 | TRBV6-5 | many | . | CASSYSSGSGYGYTF | TGTGCCAGCAGTTACTCTTCTGGGAGCGGCTATGGCTACACCTTC
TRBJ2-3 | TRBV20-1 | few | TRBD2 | CSAPRGGQDTQYF | TGCAGTGCCCCGCGCGGGGGGCAGGATACGCAGTATTTT
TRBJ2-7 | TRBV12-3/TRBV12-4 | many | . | CASSPTEAGTNKQYF | TGTGCCAGCAGCCCGACCGAGGCGGGGACAAACAAGCAGTACTTC
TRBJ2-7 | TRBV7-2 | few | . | CASSLGGLARPYEQYF | TGTGCCAGCAGCCTGGGGGGGCTAGCGCGTCCCTACGAGCAGTACTTC
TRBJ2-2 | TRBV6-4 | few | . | CASSVNSNTGELFF | TGTGCCAGCAGTGTGAACAGCAACACCGGGGAGCTGTTTTTT
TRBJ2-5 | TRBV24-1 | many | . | CATERAQTQYF | TGTGCCACCGAAAGGGCCCAGACCCAGTACTTC
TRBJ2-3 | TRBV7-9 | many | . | CASSLEGRGTDTQYF | TGTGCCAGCAGCTTAGAGGGAAGGGGCACAGATACGCAGTATTTT